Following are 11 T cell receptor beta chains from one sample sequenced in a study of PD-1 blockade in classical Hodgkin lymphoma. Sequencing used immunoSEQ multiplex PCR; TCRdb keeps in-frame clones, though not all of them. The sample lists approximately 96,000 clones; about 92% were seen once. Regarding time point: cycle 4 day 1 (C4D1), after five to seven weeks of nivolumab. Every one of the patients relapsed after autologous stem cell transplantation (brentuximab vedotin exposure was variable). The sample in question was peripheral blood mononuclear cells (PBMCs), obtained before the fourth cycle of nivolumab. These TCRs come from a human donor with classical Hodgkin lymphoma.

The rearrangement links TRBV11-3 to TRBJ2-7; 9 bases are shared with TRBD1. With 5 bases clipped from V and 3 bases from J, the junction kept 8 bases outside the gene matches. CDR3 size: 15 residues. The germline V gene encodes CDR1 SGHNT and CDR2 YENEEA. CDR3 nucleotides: TGTGCCAGCAGCCTAGGACCGGGACAGGGCTACGAGCAGTACTTC. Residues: CASSLGPGQGYEQYF.

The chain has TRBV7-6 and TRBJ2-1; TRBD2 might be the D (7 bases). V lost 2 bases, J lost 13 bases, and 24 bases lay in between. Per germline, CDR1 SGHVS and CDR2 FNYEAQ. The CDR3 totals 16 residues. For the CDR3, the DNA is TGTGCCAGCAGCTTACCGACTAGCCTAGGGGGAACCGACCAGTTCTTC. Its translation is CASSLPTSLGGTDQFF.

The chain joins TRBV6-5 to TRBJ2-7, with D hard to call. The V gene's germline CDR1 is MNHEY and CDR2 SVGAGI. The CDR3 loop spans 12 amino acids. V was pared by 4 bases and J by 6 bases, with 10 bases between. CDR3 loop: CASSSDLLEQYF. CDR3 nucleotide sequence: TGTGCCAGCAGTTCGGACCTCCTCGAGCAGTACTTC.

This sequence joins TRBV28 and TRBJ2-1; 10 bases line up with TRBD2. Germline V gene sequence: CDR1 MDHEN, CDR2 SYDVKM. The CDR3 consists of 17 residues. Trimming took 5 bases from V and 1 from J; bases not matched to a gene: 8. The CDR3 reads CASSGLPSGRSYNEQFF. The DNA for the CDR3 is TGTGCCAGCAGTGGTCTCCCTAGCGGGAGATCCTACAATGAGCAGTTCTTC.

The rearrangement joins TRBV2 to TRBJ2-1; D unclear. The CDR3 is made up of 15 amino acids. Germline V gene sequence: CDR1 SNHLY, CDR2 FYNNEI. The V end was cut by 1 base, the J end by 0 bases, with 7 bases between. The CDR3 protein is CASSEEESSYNEQFF. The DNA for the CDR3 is TGTGCCAGCAGTGAAGAAGAAAGCTCCTACAATGAGCAGTTCTTC.

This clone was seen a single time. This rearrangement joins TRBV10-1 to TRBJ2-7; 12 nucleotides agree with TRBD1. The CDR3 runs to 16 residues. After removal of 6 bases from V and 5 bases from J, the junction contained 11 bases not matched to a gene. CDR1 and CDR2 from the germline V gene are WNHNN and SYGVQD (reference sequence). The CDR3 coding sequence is TGCGCCAGCAGCCCGCCGGGGGACAGGGGGCATCACGAGCAGTACTTC. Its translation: CASSPPGDRGHHEQYF.

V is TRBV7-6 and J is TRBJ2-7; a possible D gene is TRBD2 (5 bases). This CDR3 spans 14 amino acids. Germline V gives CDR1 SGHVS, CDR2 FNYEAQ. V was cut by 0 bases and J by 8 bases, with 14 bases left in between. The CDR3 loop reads CASSLAGELGQQYF. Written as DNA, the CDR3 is TGTGCCAGCAGCTTAGCCGGGGAGCTCGGACAGCAGTACTTC.

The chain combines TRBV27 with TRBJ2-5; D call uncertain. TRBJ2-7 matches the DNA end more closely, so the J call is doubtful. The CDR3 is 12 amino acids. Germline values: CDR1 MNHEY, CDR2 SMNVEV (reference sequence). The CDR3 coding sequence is TGTGCCAGCAGTACTACTCCGGACGAGCAGTACTTC. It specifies CASSTTPDEQYF.

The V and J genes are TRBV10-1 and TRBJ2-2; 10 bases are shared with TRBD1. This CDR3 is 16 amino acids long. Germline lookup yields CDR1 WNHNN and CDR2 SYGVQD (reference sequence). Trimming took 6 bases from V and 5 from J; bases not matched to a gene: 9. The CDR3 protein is CASRQGDRGETGELFF. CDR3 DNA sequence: TGCGCCAGCAGACAGGGGGACAGGGGAGAAACCGGGGAGCTGTTTTTT.

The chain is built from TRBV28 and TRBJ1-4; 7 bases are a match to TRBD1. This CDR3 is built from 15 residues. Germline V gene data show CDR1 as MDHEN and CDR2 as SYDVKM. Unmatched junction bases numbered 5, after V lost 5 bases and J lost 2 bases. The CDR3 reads CASSLTGATNEKLFF. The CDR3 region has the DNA TGTGCCAGCAGTCTAACAGGGGCCACTAATGAAAAACTGTTTTTT.

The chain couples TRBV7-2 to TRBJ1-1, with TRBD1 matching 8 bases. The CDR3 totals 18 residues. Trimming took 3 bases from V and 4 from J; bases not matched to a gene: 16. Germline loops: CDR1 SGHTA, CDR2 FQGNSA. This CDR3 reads CASSFTPQGATWGTEAFF. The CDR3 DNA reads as TGTGCCAGCAGCTTCACACCCCAGGGGGCTACGTGGGGCACTGAAGCTTTCTTT.